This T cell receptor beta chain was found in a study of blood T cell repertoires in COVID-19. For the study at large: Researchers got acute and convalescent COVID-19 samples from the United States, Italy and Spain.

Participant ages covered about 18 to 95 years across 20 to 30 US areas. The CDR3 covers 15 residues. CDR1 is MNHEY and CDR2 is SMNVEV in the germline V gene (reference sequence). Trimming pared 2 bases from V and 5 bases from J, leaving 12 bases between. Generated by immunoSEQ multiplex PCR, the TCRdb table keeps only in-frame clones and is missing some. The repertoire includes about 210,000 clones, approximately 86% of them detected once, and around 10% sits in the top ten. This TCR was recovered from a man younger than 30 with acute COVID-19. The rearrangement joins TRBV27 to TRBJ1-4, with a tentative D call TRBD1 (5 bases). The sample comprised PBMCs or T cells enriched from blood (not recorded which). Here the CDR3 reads CASSLGLGGNEKLFF. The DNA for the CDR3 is TGTGCCAGCAGTTTAGGTCTTGGGGGGAATGAAAAACTGTTTTTT.